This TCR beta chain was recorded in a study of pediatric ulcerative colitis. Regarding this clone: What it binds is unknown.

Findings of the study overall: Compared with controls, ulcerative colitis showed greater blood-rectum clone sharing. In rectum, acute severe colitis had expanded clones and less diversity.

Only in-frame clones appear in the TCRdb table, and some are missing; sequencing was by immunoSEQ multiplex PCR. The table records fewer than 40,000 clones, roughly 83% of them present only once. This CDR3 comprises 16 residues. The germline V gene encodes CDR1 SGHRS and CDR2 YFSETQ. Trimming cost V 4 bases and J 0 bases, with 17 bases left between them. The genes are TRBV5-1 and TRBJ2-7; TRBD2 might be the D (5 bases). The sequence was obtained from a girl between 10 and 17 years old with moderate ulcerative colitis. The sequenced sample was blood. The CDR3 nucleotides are TGCGCCAGCAGCCCGTTGACGGATGGAGGCTCCTACGAGCAGTACTTC. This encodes CASSPLTDGGSYEQYF.